These 15 T cell receptor beta chains were all obtained from the same sample, sequenced in a study of blood T cell repertoires in COVID-19. Assay: immunoSEQ multiplex PCR; the TCRdb copy retains only in-frame clones and omits some. This sample has approximately 130,000 clones, with 55% to 70% found just once. Sequences were obtained from peripheral blood. These receptor sequences come from a woman in her 70s with acute or convalescent COVID-19.

The rearrangement links TRBV28 to TRBJ2-2; D is unresolved. The V gene's germline CDR1 is MDHEN and CDR2 SYDVKM. Trimming left V 7 bases short and J 4 bases short, with 10 bases between. This CDR3 has 13 amino acids. DNA for the CDR3: TGTGCCAGCACCCCAGGATTCACCGGGGAGCTGTTTTTT. Translating it yields CASTPGFTGELFF.

The chain combines TRBV19 with TRBJ1-2; perhaps TRBD1 as D (6 bases). Per germline, CDR1 LNHDA and CDR2 SQIVND (reference sequence). V was pared by 4 bases and J by 8 bases, with 11 bases between. This CDR3 has 12 amino acids. This chain's CDR3 is CASSTRQEGYTF. CDR3 DNA: TGTGCCAGTAGTACCCGACAGGAGGGCTACACCTTC.

The gene calls are TRBV5-4 and TRBJ2-7, with D tentatively TRBD2 (6 bases). CDR1 is SGHNT, CDR2 YYREEE, per germline (reference sequence). The CDR3 has 14 residues. Between the trimmed V and J ends, which lost 3 bases and 2 bases, there was a span of 12 bases. The CDR3 loop is CASSSAGRPYEQYF. The CDR3 DNA sequence: TGTGCCAGCAGCTCCGCGGGACGTCCCTACGAGCAGTACTTC. Complete variable domain (other parts from reference TRBV5-4 and TRBJ2-7): ETGVTQSPTHLIKTRGQQVTLRCSSQSGHNTVSWYQQALGQGPQFIFQYYREEENGRGNFPPRFSGLQFPNYSSELNVNALELDDSALYLCASSSAGRPYEQYFGPGTRLTVT.

The chain links TRBV2 to TRBJ1-1, with 7 bases matching TRBD1. Germline CDR1 is SNHLY and CDR2 is FYNNEI. Trimming at V came to 0 bases and at J to 0 bases, leaving 4 bases not matched to a gene. The CDR3 totals 16 residues. CDR3 protein: CASSEAPGTVNTEAFF. Written as DNA, the CDR3 is TGTGCCAGCAGTGAAGCTCCCGGGACAGTGAACACTGAAGCTTTCTTT.

The chain couples TRBV7-2 to TRBJ2-5, with 7 bases aligning to TRBD2. The germline V gene has CDR1 SGHTA and CDR2 FQGNSA. The CDR3 consists of 13 residues. J gave up 0 bases and V 6 bases, and 1 base lay outside the gene matches. The DNA of the CDR3 is TGTGCCAGCAGAGGACTAGACCAAGAGACCCAGTACTTC. It yields the protein CASRGLDQETQYF.

J is TRBJ1-2 and V is TRBV29-1; TRBD1 matches at 9 bases. Trimming cost V 5 bases and J 0 bases; bases outside gene matches: 19. The germline V gene has CDR1 SQVTM and CDR2 ANQGSEA. This CDR3 comprises 19 residues. The CDR3 here is CSVRTGDLLGRRANYGYTF. In DNA form, the CDR3 reads TGCAGCGTTAGGACAGGGGATCTCTTAGGTAGACGTGCTAACTATGGCTACACCTTC.

This chain joins TRBV3-1 (or the pseudogene TRBV3-2) and TRBJ2-7, with TRBD2 matching over 12 bases. J gave up 7 bases and V 1 base, and 5 bases lay outside the gene matches. There are 15 residues in the CDR3. Germline V gene data show CDR1 as LGHDT and CDR2 as YNNKEL (reference sequence). CDR3 sequence (DNA): TGTGCCAGCAGCCAAGGACTAGCGGGGGTCGGGGAGCAGTACTTC. The encoded protein is CASSQGLAGVGEQYF.

This chain connects TRBV30 to TRBJ1-1; the match to TRBD1 covers 7 bases. Unmatched junction bases numbered 12, after V lost 5 bases and J lost 0 bases. The germline CDR1 and CDR2 sequences are GTSNPN and SVGIG (reference sequence). CDR3 length: 16 residues. The chain's CDR3 is CAWVGGTALLNTEAFF. CDR3 bases: TGTGCCTGGGTGGGCGGGACAGCCCTTTTGAACACTGAAGCTTTCTTT.

This clone turned up a few times. Other DNA sequences in the sample encode the same CDR3. This chain uses TRBV5-4 with TRBJ1-2, with 7 bases lining up with TRBD1. The CDR3 is 14 amino acids. Germline CDR1 and CDR2: SGHNT and YYREEE (reference sequence). V was clipped by 2 bases and J by 4 bases; unmatched bases: 5. CDR3 sequence (DNA): TGTGCCAGCAGCTTAGGGGGCCTAATCTATGGCTACACCTTC. It specifies CASSLGGLIYGYTF.

The chain couples TRBV2 to TRBJ1-1; the D is unclear. CDR1 SNHLY and CDR2 FYNNEI come from the germline V gene. The CDR3 is made up of 10 amino acids. Trimming took off 3 bases at V and 7 bases at J, with 3 bases between the two ends. The chain's CDR3 is CASSDNEAFF. CDR3 in DNA: TGTGCCAGCAGTGACAATGAAGCTTTCTTT.

This chain connects TRBV6-4 to TRBJ1-1; 10 bases are shared with TRBD1. J gave up 5 bases and V 2 bases, and 2 bases lay outside the gene matches. The CDR3 covers 14 residues. Germline V gene lookup returns CDR1 MRHNA and CDR2 SNTAGT. CDR3 protein: CASSDTDRGTEAFF. In DNA, the CDR3 is TGTGCCAGCAGTGACACGGACAGGGGGACTGAAGCTTTCTTT.

V and J are TRBV27 and TRBJ1-1; possible D gene TRBD1, 5 bases. CDR3 length equals 15 residues. Between the trimmed V and J ends, which lost 2 bases and 1 base, there was a span of 11 bases. CDR1 MNHEY and CDR2 SMNVEV come from the germline V gene (reference sequence). The DNA for the CDR3 is TGTGCCAGCAGTTTAAAAGGGGTGGGGAACACTGAAGCTTTCTTT. Protein sequence: CASSLKGVGNTEAFF.

This clone has only a few counts. In DNA form, the CDR3 reads TGTGCCAGCAGCTCAAGGAGGGCCTTGAACTATGGCTACACCTTC. It codes for CASSSRRALNYGYTF. The chain recombines TRBV3-1 (or the pseudogene TRBV3-2) with TRBJ1-2; D unresolved. The germline V and J ends were trimmed by 5 bases and 2 bases, with 15 bases remaining between them. CDR3 length: 15 amino acids. Germline V gene sequence: CDR1 LGHDT, CDR2 YNNKEL (reference sequence).

The table lists this clone with a count of one. The chain combines TRBV10-3 with TRBJ2-5; 7 bases align to TRBD1. This CDR3 spans 15 amino acids. Losses at the gene ends were 0 bases for V and 5 bases for J; bases not matched to a gene: 6. CDR1 and CDR2 from the germline V gene are ENHRY and SYGVKD. The CDR3 sequence is CAISESRQGLETQYF. CDR3 in DNA: TGTGCCATCAGTGAGTCTAGACAGGGATTGGAGACCCAGTACTTC.

The V call is TRBV7-9, the J call TRBJ2-2; D uncertain. V shed 7 bases and J shed 4 bases, with 13 bases lying between them. The CDR3 covers 14 residues. Germline V CDR1 and CDR2: SEHNR, FQNEAQ (reference sequence). This CDR3 reads CASTHGPPTGELFF. The CDR3 DNA sequence: TGTGCCAGCACCCATGGGCCCCCCACCGGGGAGCTGTTTTTT.